Each of the 10 T cell receptor beta chains below was sequenced from the same sample in a study of blood T cell repertoires in COVID-19. Profiled with immunoSEQ multiplex PCR; TCRdb holds only in-frame clones, not every one. The profile shows tens of thousands of clones, roughly nine tenths of them singletons. Sequencing was performed on peripheral blood. The receptors stem from a woman of 80 years or more with COVID-19, enrolled during active disease.

The rearrangement links TRBV10-1 to TRBJ2-3; 12 bases are shared with TRBD2. CDR3 length: 16 residues. Losses at the gene ends were 6 bases for V and 7 bases for J; bases not matched to a gene: 11. Germline V lookup: CDR1 WNHNN, CDR2 SYGVQD (reference sequence). The CDR3 loop is CASRQRLAGVSHTQYF. The CDR3 DNA is TGCGCCAGCAGACAAAGACTAGCGGGGGTATCTCATACGCAGTATTTT.

The chain combines TRBV6-5 with TRBJ1-3; 7 nucleotides line up with TRBD1. The V and J ends lost 8 bases and 0 bases, in that order; junction bases with no gene match: 7. The length of the CDR3 is 15 residues. CDR1 MNHEY and CDR2 SVGAGI come from the germline V gene. CDR3 nucleotides: TGTGCCAGCCGCCCGGGACAGAACTCTGGAAACACCATATATTTT. It is translated as CASRPGQNSGNTIYF.

A few counts support this clone. This chain links TRBV9 with TRBJ1-6; D not certain. Trimming left V 3 bases short and J 9 bases short, with 13 bases between. This CDR3 comprises 14 residues. The V gene's germline CDR1 is SGDLS and CDR2 YYNGEE. Here the CDR3 reads CASSATPTGSPLHF. CDR3 DNA: TGTGCCAGCAGCGCAACCCCTACGGGTTCACCCCTCCACTTT. Combining the CDR3 with reference TRBV9 and TRBJ1-6 gives the whole variable domain DSGVTQTPKHLITATGQRVTLRCSPRSGDLSVYWYQQSLDQGLQFLIQYYNGEERAKGNILERFSAQQFPDLHSELNLSSLELGDSALYFCASSATPTGSPLHFGNGTRLTVT.

The V call is TRBV12-3 or TRBV12-4, the J call TRBJ1-6, with D uncertain. The V end lost 6 bases, the J end lost 14 bases, and 8 bases lay between the germline ends. This CDR3 is 10 amino acids long. For the CDR3, the DNA is TGTGCCAGCAGGTTACGGGCCCTCCACTTT. It specifies CASRLRALHF.

This chain joins TRBV6-1 and TRBJ2-1; TRBD1 might be the D (5 bases). Trimming left V 3 bases short and J 2 bases short, with 11 bases between. The CDR3 is 15 residues long. Germline V CDR1 and CDR2: MNHNS, SASEGT. The CDR3 region is CASSEGQEPYNEQFF. For the CDR3, the DNA is TGTGCCAGCAGTGAGGGGCAGGAGCCCTACAATGAGCAGTTCTTC.

J is TRBJ2-2 and V is TRBV7-9; possibly TRBD2 for D (6 bases). Looked up from germline, CDR1 is SEHNR and CDR2 is FQNEAQ (reference sequence). CDR3 length: 16 residues. With 0 bases removed from V and 3 bases from J, the gap between germline ends came to 11 bases. CDR3: CASSLATGVDTGELFF. CDR3 in DNA: TGTGCCAGCAGCTTAGCGACGGGGGTAGACACCGGGGAGCTGTTTTTT. Using reference TRBV7-9 and TRBJ2-2 for the parts outside the CDR3, the full variable domain is DTGVSQNPRHKITKRGQNVTFRCDPISEHNRLYWYRQTLGQGPEFLTYFQNEAQLEKSRLLSDRFSAERPKGSFSTLEIQRTEQGDSAMYLCASSLATGVDTGELFFGEGSRLTVL.

V gene TRBV3-1 (or the pseudogene TRBV3-2) combines with J gene TRBJ2-1, with D hard to call. The V end was cut by 1 base, the J end by 8 bases, with 6 bases between. Looked up from germline, CDR1 is LGHDT and CDR2 is YNNKEL (reference sequence). The CDR3 covers 12 residues. The CDR3 DNA reads as TGTGCCAGCAGCCAAGTTATATATGAGCAGTTCTTC. Amino acid sequence: CASSQVIYEQFF.

The chain carries TRBV21-1 and TRBJ2-1; the table's D call TRBD2 went unverified against the DNA. TRBV21-1 is labeled a pseudogene. This CDR3 contains 16 residues. The CDR3 sequence is CASSRIAGGFLDEQFF. The CDR3 DNA follows: TGTGCCAGCAGCAGAATAGCGGGGGGATTCTTAGATGAGCAGTTCTTC.

The rearrangement links TRBV28 to TRBJ2-4; tentative D call: TRBD1 (6 bases). The germline CDR1 and CDR2 sequences are MDHEN and SYDVKM. The V end lost 5 bases, the J end lost 7 bases, and 15 bases lay between the germline ends. CDR3 size: 14 residues. The CDR3 is CASSLINTGNIQYF. CDR3 DNA sequence: TGTGCCAGCAGTCTCATAAACACAGGGAACATTCAGTACTTC. The whole variable domain, filled in from reference TRBV28 and TRBJ2-4, reads DVKVTQSSRYLVKRTGEKVFLECVQDMDHENMFWYRQDPGLGLRLIYFSYDVKMKEKGDIPEGYSVSREKKERFSLILESASTNQTSMYLCASSLINTGNIQYFGAGTRLSVL.

This clone was picked up a small number of times. The rearrangement links TRBV20-1 to TRBJ1-1; D possibly corresponds to TRBD1 (6 bases). V lost 5 bases and J 11 bases, leaving 15 bases between the germline ends. The germline V gene has CDR1 DFQATT and CDR2 SNEGSKA (reference sequence). The CDR3 is 11 amino acids. CDR3 residues: CSAGQPVQAFF. The CDR3 nucleotides read TGCAGTGCTGGACAGCCCGTCCAGGCTTTCTTT.